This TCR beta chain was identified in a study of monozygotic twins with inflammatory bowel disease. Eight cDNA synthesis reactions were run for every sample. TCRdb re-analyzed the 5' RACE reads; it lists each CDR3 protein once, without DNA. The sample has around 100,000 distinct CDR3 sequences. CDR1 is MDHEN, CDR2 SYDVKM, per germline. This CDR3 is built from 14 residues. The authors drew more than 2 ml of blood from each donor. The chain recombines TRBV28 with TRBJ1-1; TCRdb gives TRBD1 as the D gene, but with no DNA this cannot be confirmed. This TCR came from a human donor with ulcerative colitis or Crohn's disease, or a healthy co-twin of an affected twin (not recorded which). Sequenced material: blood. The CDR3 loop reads CASITHPGDTEAFF.